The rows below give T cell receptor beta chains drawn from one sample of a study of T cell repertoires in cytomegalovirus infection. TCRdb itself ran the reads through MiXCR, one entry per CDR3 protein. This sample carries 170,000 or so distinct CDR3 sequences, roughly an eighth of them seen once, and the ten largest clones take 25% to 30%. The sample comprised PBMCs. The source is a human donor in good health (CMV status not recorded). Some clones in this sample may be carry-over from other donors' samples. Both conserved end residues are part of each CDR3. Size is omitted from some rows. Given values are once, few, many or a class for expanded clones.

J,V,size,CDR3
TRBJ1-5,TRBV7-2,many,CASSRLQGAAQPQHF
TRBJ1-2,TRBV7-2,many,CASSPPTVLYGYTF
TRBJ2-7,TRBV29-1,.,CSVTDYEQYF
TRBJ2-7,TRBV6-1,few,CASSPSPWTGTRLYEQYF
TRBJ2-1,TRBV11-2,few,CASSLVGVSYNEQFF
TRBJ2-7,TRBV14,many,CASSPRGQGAYEQYF
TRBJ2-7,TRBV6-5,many,CASRPRTETYEQYF
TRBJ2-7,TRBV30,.,CAWTRGYEQYF
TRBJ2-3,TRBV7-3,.,CASSSGTGGGTDTQYF
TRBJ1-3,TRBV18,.,CASSPGTRGTGNTIYF
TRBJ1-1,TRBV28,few,CASTRQANTEAFF
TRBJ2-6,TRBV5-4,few,CATSGDTGANVLTF
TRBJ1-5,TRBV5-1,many,CASSLSGTLPNQPQHF
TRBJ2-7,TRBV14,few,CASSQNTFGSYYEQYF
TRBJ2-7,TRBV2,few,CASSGTKATYEQYF
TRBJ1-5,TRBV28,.,CASRGTGGGNQPQHF
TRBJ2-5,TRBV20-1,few,CSAPVETQYF
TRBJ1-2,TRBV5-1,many,CASSSGGQQAYGYTF
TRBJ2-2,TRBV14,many,CASSQVSAGELFF
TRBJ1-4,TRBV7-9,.,CASSSSFEEKLFF
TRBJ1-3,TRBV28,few,CASSYKNTIYF
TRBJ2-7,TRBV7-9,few,CASSRPGTSMGYEQYF
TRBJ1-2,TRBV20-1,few,CSARVIWREANYGYTF
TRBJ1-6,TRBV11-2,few,CASSLAGGAGSPLHF
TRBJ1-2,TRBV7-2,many,CASSWRTGVEGGYTF
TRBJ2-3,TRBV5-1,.,CASSERIASTDTQYF
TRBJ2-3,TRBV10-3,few,CAISGLSTDTQYF
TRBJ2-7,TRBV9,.,CASSVGAGITYEQYF
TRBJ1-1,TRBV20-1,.,CSADPGTGAHFEAFF
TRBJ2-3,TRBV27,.,CASSSPDHGTDTQYF
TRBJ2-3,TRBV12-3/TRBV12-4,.,CASSLNGRITDTQYF
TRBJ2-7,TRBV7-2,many,CASSLEEDRVYEQYF
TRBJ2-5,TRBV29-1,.,CSVVADSVQETQYF
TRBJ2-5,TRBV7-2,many,CASSTGTGSYETQYF
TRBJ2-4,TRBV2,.,CASVGQKNIQYF
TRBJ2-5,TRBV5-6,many,CASSYPGGMQETQYF
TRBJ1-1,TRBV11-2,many,CASSLVSGTEAFF
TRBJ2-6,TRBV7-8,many,CASSLFAGGNGANVLTF
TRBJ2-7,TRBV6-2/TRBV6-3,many,CASSYGLAGAYEQYF
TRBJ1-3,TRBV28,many,CASSPPGTGGLGSGNTIYF
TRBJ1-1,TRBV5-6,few,CASSWGTATTEAFF
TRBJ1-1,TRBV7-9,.,CASIKGFEAFF
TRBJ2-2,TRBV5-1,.,CASSSTHLGDTGELFF
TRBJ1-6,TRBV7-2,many,CASSLAEGSPLHF
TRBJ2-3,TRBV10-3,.,CATEGGRGADTQYF
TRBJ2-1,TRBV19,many,CASISPGGTYNEQFF
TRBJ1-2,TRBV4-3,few,CASSQERDDDYTF
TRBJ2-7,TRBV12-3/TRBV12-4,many,CASSFRRGGYEQYF
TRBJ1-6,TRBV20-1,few,CSASILGQAYNSPLHF
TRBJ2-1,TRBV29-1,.,CGGGRVDDEQFF